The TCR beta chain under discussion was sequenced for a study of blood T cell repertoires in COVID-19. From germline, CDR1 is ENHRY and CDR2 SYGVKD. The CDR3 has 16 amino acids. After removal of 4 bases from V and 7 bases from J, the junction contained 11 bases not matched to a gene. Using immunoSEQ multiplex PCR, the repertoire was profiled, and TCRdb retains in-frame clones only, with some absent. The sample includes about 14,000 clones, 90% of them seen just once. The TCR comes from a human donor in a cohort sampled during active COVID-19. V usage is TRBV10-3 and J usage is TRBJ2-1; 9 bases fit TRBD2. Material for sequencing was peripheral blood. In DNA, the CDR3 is TGTGCCATCAGTGTGCGGAAGCGGGAGGTCTATAATGAGCAGTTCTTC. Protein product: CAISVRKREVYNEQFF.